These 30 T cell receptor beta chains were all obtained from the same sample, sequenced in a study of Ad26.COV2.S vaccination and SARS-CoV-2 variants. The treatment here: some 19 received Ad26.COV2.S at low or high dose, single or two shots; 5 received placebo; per-sample allocation not given. Specimen acquisition occurred on day 63 following the initial vaccine or placebo injection. Profiling relied on immunoSEQ multiplex PCR, and the TCRdb table lists in-frame clones only, not all of them. The repertoire holds some 300,000 clones, with around four fifths as singletons. Specimen: peripheral blood, collected in a trial of Ad26.COV2.S vaccine versus placebo. The receptor set was obtained from a person between 18 and 65 years old who received the Ad26.COV2.S COVID-19 vaccine or a placebo.

The genes are TRBV2 and TRBJ1-3; D gene uncertain. Germline assignment: CDR1 SNHLY and CDR2 FYNNEI. This CDR3 spans 14 amino acids. Trimming stripped 0 bases from V and 4 bases from J, with 7 bases between. CDR3 protein: CASSEAGYGNTIYF. DNA for the CDR3: TGTGCCAGCAGTGAAGCAGGGTACGGAAACACCATATATTTT.

The chain employs TRBV4-2 and TRBJ1-4; possibly TRBD1 for D (6 bases). The ends were cut back, 4 bases at V and 7 bases at J, with 13 bases in the middle. This CDR3 is built from 14 residues. Germline V CDR1 and CDR2: LGHNA, YNFKEQ. CDR3 sequence: CASSPTKGGEKLFF. The DNA for the CDR3 is TGTGCCAGCAGCCCGACTAAAGGGGGTGAAAAACTGTTTTTT.

The chain is built from TRBV30 and TRBJ1-6; TRBD1 is a possible D gene (5 bases). Germline V gene data show CDR1 as GTSNPN and CDR2 as SVGIG (reference sequence). The CDR3 runs 13 residues. The ends were cut back, 2 bases at V and 10 bases at J, with 12 bases in the middle. The CDR3 DNA sequence: TGTGCCTGGAGTATCCAGGGCCGCTCACCCCTCCACTTT. It is translated as CAWSIQGRSPLHF.

The J gene is TRBJ1-1, the V gene TRBV9; D is uncertain. The CDR3 covers 14 residues. Trimming stripped 4 bases from V and 4 bases from J, with 14 bases between. Per germline, CDR1 SGDLS and CDR2 YYNGEE. The CDR3 loop reads CASSSTGEGTEAFF. CDR3 DNA sequence: TGTGCCAGCAGCTCCACGGGCGAGGGCACTGAAGCTTTCTTT.

The V call is TRBV6-5, the J call TRBJ1-1, with 10 bases matching TRBD1. CDR1 is MNHEY, CDR2 SVGAGI, per germline. Trimming took 6 bases from V and 5 from J; bases not matched to a gene: 6. The CDR3 is made up of 14 amino acids. The DNA of the CDR3 is TGTGCCAGCAGCAGACAGGGGGCGCTGACTGAAGCTTTCTTT. Protein: CASSRQGALTEAFF.

This clone appeared once. J is TRBJ2-1 and V is TRBV6-6; 7 nucleotides align to TRBD1. Trimming cost V 11 bases and J 6 bases; bases outside gene matches: 13. There are 14 residues in the CDR3. Germline CDR1 and CDR2: MNHNY and SVGAGI (reference sequence). CDR3 coding DNA: TGTGCCGTATCCGGTGGGACAGTATTCAATGAGCAGTTCTTC. It encodes CAVSGGTVFNEQFF.

The V gene is TRBV6-6, the J gene TRBJ1-6; no clear D gene. Germline V CDR1 and CDR2: MNHNY, SVGAGI (reference sequence). The CDR3 spans 12 residues. V lost 5 bases and J lost 10, with 9 bases in between. For the CDR3, the DNA is TGTGCCAGCAGTGAGAGAGGATCACCCCTCCACTTT. Amino acid sequence: CASSERGSPLHF.

This clone was seen more than once but under ten times. The chain has TRBV7-8 and TRBJ1-3, with D possibly TRBD1 on 5 matching bases. This CDR3 is 16 amino acids long. Trimming left V 5 bases short and J 2 bases short, with 16 bases between. Germline assignment: CDR1 SGHVS and CDR2 FQNEAQ. CDR3 protein: CASSPPGTFAGNTIYF. Written as DNA, the CDR3 is TGTGCCAGCAGCCCACCCGGGACTTTTGCTGGAAACACCATATATTTT. Drawing the rest from reference TRBV7-8 and TRBJ1-3, the complete variable domain is GAGVSQSPRYKVAKRGQDVALRCDPISGHVSLFWYQQALGQGPEFLTYFQNEAQLDKSGLPSDRFFAERPEGSVSTLKIQRTQQEDSAVYLCASSPPGTFAGNTIYFGEGSWLTVV.

The rearrangement links TRBV6-6 to TRBJ2-3; TRBD1 aligns across 7 bases. Germline V lookup: CDR1 MNHNY, CDR2 SVGAGI (reference sequence). The CDR3 loop spans 17 amino acids. With 6 bases clipped from V and 2 bases from J, the junction kept 14 bases outside the gene matches. The chain's CDR3 is CASSRNFPGTATDTQYF. The CDR3 region has the DNA TGTGCCAGCAGCCGAAATTTCCCCGGGACAGCCACAGATACGCAGTATTTT.

V is TRBV28 and J is TRBJ1-3; 8 bases fit TRBD1. This CDR3 is built from 15 residues. The ends lost 8 bases at V and 2 bases at J; junction bases unmatched: 8. Germline lookup yields CDR1 MDHEN and CDR2 SYDVKM. In nucleotides, the CDR3 is TGTGCCAGCGCGCGGACAGGGAGGGCTGGAAACACCATATATTTT. Translated, it gives CASARTGRAGNTIYF. The whole variable domain, remainder taken from reference TRBV28 and TRBJ1-3, is DVKVTQSSRYLVKRTGEKVFLECVQDMDHENMFWYRQDPGLGLRLIYFSYDVKMKEKGDIPEGYSVSREKKERFSLILESASTNQTSMYLCASARTGRAGNTIYFGEGSWLTVV.

The chain has TRBV7-6 and TRBJ1-4; possible D gene TRBD1, 5 bases. This CDR3 is 18 amino acids long. V lost 5 bases and J 0 bases, leaving 19 bases between the germline ends. Per germline, CDR1 SGHVS and CDR2 FNYEAQ. The CDR3 reads CASSLPGGVGATNEKLFF. CDR3 in DNA: TGTGCCAGCAGCCTCCCAGGTGGCGTAGGGGCAACTAATGAAAAACTGTTTTTT.

This rearrangement joins TRBV13 to TRBJ1-2, with 7 bases lining up with TRBD1. The CDR3 runs 15 residues. Germline CDR1 reads PRHDT; CDR2 reads FYEKMQ (reference sequence). V shed 3 bases and J 2 bases; nucleotides not matched to a gene: 6. The CDR3 nucleotides are TGTGCCAGCAGCTTCGACGCGGACAGGAACTATGGCTACACCTTC. Protein: CASSFDADRNYGYTF.

The rearrangement links TRBV2 to TRBJ1-2; the match to TRBD1 covers 8 bases. V gave up 7 bases and J gave up 4 bases; unmatched junction bases: 11. The CDR3 consists of 15 residues. Germline V lookup: CDR1 SNHLY, CDR2 FYNNEI. CDR3 in amino acids: CASTRTGREIYGYTF. CDR3 bases: TGTGCCAGCACCAGGACAGGGCGGGAGATCTATGGCTACACCTTC.

The chain links TRBV7-9 to TRBJ1-1, with TRBD1 identical over 7 bases. The CDR3 is 13 amino acids. V trimming: 3 bases; J trimming: 6 bases; junction bases outside the gene matches: 4. Germline CDR1 is SEHNR and CDR2 is FQNEAQ (reference sequence). The CDR3 bases are TGTGCCAGCAGCTTGGTAGGGGGCTCTGAAGCTTTCTTT. It specifies CASSLVGGSEAFF.

The genes are TRBV9 and TRBJ2-6, with D tentatively TRBD1 (6 bases). The CDR3 totals 17 residues. In germline, CDR1 is SGDLS, CDR2 YYNGEE. Trimming removed 4 bases at V and 1 base at J, with 15 bases between. This CDR3 reads CASSIRVTGSGANVLTF. DNA for the CDR3: TGTGCCAGCAGCATACGAGTTACAGGGTCTGGGGCCAACGTCCTGACTTTC.

This chain uses TRBV19 with TRBJ1-6; TRBD1 is a possible D gene (5 bases). CDR1 LNHDA and CDR2 SQIVND come from the germline V gene (reference sequence). The CDR3 is 14 residues long. V lost 0 bases and J 9 bases, leaving 9 bases between the germline ends. The CDR3 spells CASSIEGDISPLHF. The CDR3 DNA follows: TGTGCCAGTAGTATAGAAGGGGATATTTCACCCCTCCACTTT.

The rearrangement uses TRBV7-6 and TRBJ1-3; the D is unclear. CDR1 is SGHVS, CDR2 FNYEAQ, per germline. This CDR3 contains 17 residues. V lost 4 bases to trimming and J lost 0 bases, with 16 bases between them. CDR3 region: CASSSPWAAGSGNTIYF. CDR3 nucleotides: TGTGCCAGCAGCTCGCCTTGGGCAGCTGGCTCTGGAAACACCATATATTTT.

This clone was detected a few times. The J gene is TRBJ2-3, the V gene TRBV12-3 or TRBV12-4; D is uncertain. V lost 1 base and J 8 bases, leaving 7 bases between the germline ends. CDR3 size: 12 residues. CDR3 residues: CASSLGDTTQYF. CDR3 bases: TGTGCCAGCAGTTTAGGGGATACTACGCAGTATTTT.

The V call is TRBV6-5, the J call TRBJ2-7, with 9 nucleotides matching TRBD1. The J segment lost 4 bases and the V segment lost 7 bases, leaving 11 bases of the junction unmatched. The length of the CDR3 is 15 residues. CDR1 is MNHEY and CDR2 is SVGAGI in the germline V gene. CDR3 residues: CASKLTGTGSYEQYF. Here the CDR3 DNA reads TGTGCCAGCAAACTCACCGGGACAGGGTCGTACGAGCAGTACTTC.

The chain carries TRBV11-3 and TRBJ1-5; D call uncertain. Germline lookup yields CDR1 SGHNT and CDR2 YENEEA. The CDR3 consists of 13 residues. The germline V and J ends were trimmed by 5 bases and 3 bases, with 8 bases remaining between them. The CDR3 DNA follows: TGTGCCAGCAGCAAAACACCCAATCAGCCCCAGCATTTT. Its translation is CASSKTPNQPQHF. The full variable domain, in which reference TRBV11-3 and TRBJ1-5 provide the parts outside the CDR3, is EAGVVQSPRYKIIEKKQPVAFWCNPISGHNTLYWYLQNLGQGPELLIRYENEEAVDDSQLPKDRFSAERLKGVDSTLKIQPAELGDSAVYLCASSKTPNQPQHFGDGTRLSIL.

J is TRBJ2-2 and V is TRBV30, with 8 bases fitting TRBD1. The CDR3 has 14 amino acids. Germline CDR1 GTSNPN, CDR2 SVGIG (reference sequence). J gave up 2 bases and V 8 bases, and 7 bases lay outside the gene matches. The CDR3 sequence is CAGRQGRNTGELFF. The CDR3 DNA reads as TGTGCCGGTCGACAGGGGCGAAACACCGGGGAGCTGTTTTTT. Supplemented by reference TRBV30 and TRBJ2-2, the full variable domain reads SQTIHQWPATLVQPVGSPLSLECTVEGTSNPNLYWYRQAAGRGLQLLFYSVGIGQISSEVPQNLSASRPQDRQFILSSKKLLLSDSGFYLCAGRQGRNTGELFFGEGSRLTVL.

V and J are TRBV4-2 and TRBJ2-3; 9 positions agree with TRBD2. The CDR3 has 15 residues. V lost 0 bases and J lost 10; bases outside the gene matches: 8. Germline CDR1 and CDR2: LGHNA and YNFKEQ. The CDR3 protein is CASSQEGIAGDAQYF. In nucleotides, the CDR3 is TGTGCCAGCAGCCAAGAGGGGATAGCGGGGGATGCGCAGTATTTT.

This rearrangement joins TRBV6-1 to TRBJ2-2, with unresolved D. Germline V gives CDR1 MNHNS, CDR2 SASEGT. This CDR3 comprises 14 residues. Trimming removed 1 base from V and 3 bases from J, with 6 bases in between. This CDR3 is CASSEGLYTGELFF. In DNA, the CDR3 is TGTGCCAGCAGTGAAGGCCTGTACACCGGGGAGCTGTTTTTT.

The rearrangement uses TRBV28 and TRBJ2-2; no clear D gene. CDR1 is MDHEN, CDR2 SYDVKM, per germline. The CDR3 spans 17 residues. The V end lost 3 bases, the J end lost 2 bases, and 16 bases lay between the germline ends. DNA of the CDR3: TGTGCCAGCAGTTTGTTGGTATGGGGAACAAACACCGGGGAGCTGTTTTTT. Translating it yields CASSLLVWGTNTGELFF. Variable domain in full (rest from reference TRBV28 and TRBJ2-2): DVKVTQSSRYLVKRTGEKVFLECVQDMDHENMFWYRQDPGLGLRLIYFSYDVKMKEKGDIPEGYSVSREKKERFSLILESASTNQTSMYLCASSLLVWGTNTGELFFGEGSRLTVL.

V is TRBV28 and J is TRBJ1-2; 7 bases match TRBD1. The CDR3 extends over 14 amino acids. V dropped 6 bases and J dropped 5; count of bases not matched to a gene: 9. Per germline, CDR1 MDHEN and CDR2 SYDVKM. The CDR3 DNA reads TGTGCCAGCAGACCCACAGGGGTTGGATATGGCTACACCTTC. Amino acids: CASRPTGVGYGYTF.

This chain connects TRBV7-2 to TRBJ2-3, with D unclear. Per germline, CDR1 SGHTA and CDR2 FQGNSA. V lost 4 bases and J lost 2, with 4 bases in between. This CDR3 has 12 residues. CDR3 sequence reads: CASSSNTDTQYF. CDR3 DNA: TGTGCCAGCAGCTCCAACACAGATACGCAGTATTTT. The complete variable domain, with remaining parts taken from reference TRBV7-2 and TRBJ2-3, reads GAGVSQSPSNKVTEKGKDVELRCDPISGHTALYWYRQSLGQGLEFLIYFQGNSAPDKSGLPSDRFSAERTGGSVSTLTIQRTQQEDSAVYLCASSSNTDTQYFGPGTRLTVL.

The J gene is TRBJ2-6, the V gene TRBV4-2, with unresolved D. This CDR3 has 18 amino acids. CDR1 is LGHNA and CDR2 is YNFKEQ in the germline V gene. Trimming took 7 bases from V and 4 from J, leaving 23 bases between them. The CDR3 spells CASTTPGRRRSGANVLTF. The DNA of the CDR3 is TGTGCCAGCACCACACCGGGCAGACGACGCTCCGGGGCCAACGTCCTGACTTTC.

The chain links TRBV7-6 to TRBJ1-2; TRBD1 aligns across 7 bases. Germline V gene data show CDR1 as SGHVS and CDR2 as FNYEAQ. V was clipped by 5 bases and J by 2 bases; unmatched bases: 14. The CDR3 contains 17 residues. This CDR3 reads CASSDHRRQGVNYGYTF. The CDR3 DNA reads as TGTGCCAGCAGCGATCACCGGCGGCAGGGGGTAAACTATGGCTACACCTTC.

The rearrangement links TRBV25-1 to TRBJ2-1; possibly TRBD1 for D (6 bases). CDR1 is MGHDK, CDR2 SYGVNS, per germline. Trimming stripped 5 bases from V and 4 bases from J, with 15 bases between. The CDR3 has 15 amino acids. The CDR3 DNA follows: TGTGCCAGCAGTCCAACTCGGACAGCTTACAATGAGCAGTTCTTC. It encodes CASSPTRTAYNEQFF.

The chain links TRBV15 to TRBJ2-7, with D perhaps TRBD2 (5 bases). This CDR3 is built from 13 residues. The V gene's germline CDR1 is LNHNV and CDR2 YYDKDF (reference sequence). The V gene lost 3 bases and the J gene lost 4 bases, with 10 bases spanning the gap. In DNA form, the CDR3 reads TGTGCCACCAGCAGCATACTAGGTTACGAGCAGTACTTC. Encoded protein: CATSSILGYEQYF.